This is a list of T cell receptor beta chains from one sample in a study of cytomegalovirus exposure and HLA in healthy donors. Profiling relied on immunoSEQ multiplex PCR, and the TCRdb table lists in-frame clones only, not all of them. The data show under 200,000 clones, roughly nine tenths seen once. Material for sequencing was PBMCs. The source is a woman under 30 in good health and CMV-seropositive. Each CDR3 is given with its conserved first and last residue. Each record gives: CDR3 length, J gene, D gene, clone size, V gene, CDR3 DNA, CDR3 protein. A D gene is named only where the DNA matches it firmly. Clone size is not always given. Where it is, it says once, few, many or a class for expanded clones.

13	TRBJ1-2	-	-	TRBV19	TGTGCCAGTAGTATTATCGGGGACTATGGCTACACCTTC	CASSIIGDYGYTF
16	TRBJ1-1	-	-	TRBV11-2	TGTGCCAGCAGCCCGCACTGGGCCCGGGAGAACACTGAAGCTTTCTTT	CASSPHWARENTEAFF
14	TRBJ2-5	-	-	TRBV5-4	TGTGCCAGCAGCCATACCCGAGGACAAGAGACCCAGTACTTC	CASSHTRGQETQYF
13	TRBJ2-2	-	-	TRBV4-1	TGCGCCAGCAGCCAGCAACAGGCACGGGAGCTGTTTTTT	CASSQQQARELFF
16	TRBJ1-2	TRBD1	-	TRBV5-1	TGCGCCAGCAGCTTGGTTGGGACAGGGGGCTTCTATGGCTACACCTTC	CASSLVGTGGFYGYTF
14	TRBJ1-1	-	-	TRBV19	TGTGCCAGTATTAGAAGGGCGGGGAACACTGAAGCTTTCTTT	CASIRRAGNTEAFF
13	TRBJ1-1	-	-	TRBV6-5	TGTGCCAGCAGTTACTTCGGGGGGGCTGAAGCTTTCTTT	CASSYFGGAEAFF
14	TRBJ2-1	-	-	TRBV6-5	TGTGCCAGCAGTTACTCGACGGCGGGCGATGAGCAGTTCTTC	CASSYSTAGDEQFF
18	TRBJ2-5	TRBD2	-	TRBV5-1	TGCGCCAGCAGCAAGAACGGACTAGCGGGAAGTTATGCAGAGACCCAGTACTTC	CASSKNGLAGSYAETQYF
17	TRBJ1-4	TRBD1	-	TRBV10-2	TGCGCCAGCAGTGAGCCAGCGACAGGGGGCGGCGGTGAAAAACTGTTTTTT	CASSEPATGGGGEKLFF
14	TRBJ2-4	-	-	TRBV11-2	TGTGCCAGCAGCCCCCTCGGAGGGAAAAACATTCAGTACTTC	CASSPLGGKNIQYF
11	TRBJ2-3	-	-	TRBV19	TGTGCCAGTAGTATCCTGGATACGCAGTATTTT	CASSILDTQYF
17	TRBJ1-2	-	-	TRBV4-3	TGCGCCAGCAGCCAAGTACCGGGTGAGGGCTCCGTCTATGGCTACACCTTC	CASSQVPGEGSVYGYTF
13	TRBJ1-2	-	-	TRBV29-1	TGCAGCGTTGAAGAGCGAACGACATTTGGCTACACCTTC	CSVEERTTFGYTF
14	TRBJ2-1	TRBD2	-	TRBV7-8	TGTGCCAGCCTGAAGCGGGAGGGAGCTTTTGAGCAGTTCTTC	CASLKREGAFEQFF
17	TRBJ2-3	-	-	TRBV5-1	TGCGCCAGCAGCTCCGAAGTGATAGCCTTTAGCACAGATACGCAGTATTTT	CASSSEVIAFSTDTQYF
14	TRBJ1-2	TRBD1	-	TRBV2	TGTGCCAGCAGTCTAACTACAGGGGGATATGGCTACACCTTC	CASSLTTGGYGYTF
16	TRBJ1-3	-	-	TRBV6-1	TGTGCCAGCAGTGAGACCCCGGGAGGAGAGGGAAACACCATATATTTT	CASSETPGGEGNTIYF
13	TRBJ2-7	-	once	TRBV18	TGTGCCAGCTCACCAGGGACTGGTCTTGAGCAGTACTTC	CASSPGTGLEQYF
15	TRBJ1-1	-	-	TRBV18	TGTGCCAGCTCACCACCGGACACCCCAAACACTGAAGCTTTCTTT	CASSPPDTPNTEAFF
12	TRBJ2-1	-	-	TRBV10-2	TGCGCCAGCAGTGACAGGTTCACTGAGCAGTTCTTC	CASSDRFTEQFF
21	TRBJ1-2	-	-	TRBV28	TGTGCCAGCAGTTTATTATTAGGGGGGGTCGGCAGGTCCTCTCTTAACTATGGCTACACCTTC	CASSLLLGGVGRSSLNYGYTF
14	TRBJ1-4	-	-	TRBV5-6	TGTGCCAGCAGCTCCCCCTTAGATAATGAAAAACTGTTTTTT	CASSSPLDNEKLFF
17	TRBJ2-7	-	-	TRBV7-6	TGTGCCAGCAGCTTACCCCCACCGGGCGGGGAATCCTACGAGCAGTACTTC	CASSLPPPGGESYEQYF
14	TRBJ2-1	TRBD1	-	TRBV27	TGTGCCAGCAAAAACAGGGGCTCCTACAATGAGCAGTTCTTC	CASKNRGSYNEQFF
12	TRBJ2-4	TRBD1	once	TRBV12-5	TGTGCTAGTGGGGACCGACAGGGAATTCAGTACTTC	CASGDRQGIQYF